This T cell receptor beta chain was obtained from a study of blood T cells in healthy people across ages. Study conclusions and caveats: Long-lived donors carried more naive CD4+ cells and greater diversity than aged donors.

With regard to this clonotype: The antigen remains unidentified. A junction boundary mismatches the germline segment, possibly from a read error.

Germline values: CDR1 SEHNR, CDR2 FQNEAQ (reference sequence). This CDR3 contains 15 residues. Then a second PCR, running about 6 to 11 cycles, was carried out with a sample-barcoded 5' primer and a J-beta primer mix. Each cDNA molecule received a tag from a template-switch adaptor that had 12 random nucleotides. All samples gave at least 2.5 million CDR3-containing paired-end reads. TCRdb reprocessed the 5' RACE reads via MiXCR and lists one record per CDR3 protein. The table records fewer than 700,000 distinct CDR3 sequences, less than 45% of them present only once. The material sequenced was blood. The sequence came from a man aged 80 or over in good health. The chain links TRBV7-9 to TRBJ1-4; 7 nucleotides align to TRBD1. CDR3 sequence reads: CASSPYRGLNGKLFF. CDR3 sequence (DNA): TGTGCCAGCAGCCCCTACAGGGGTCTGAATGGAAAACTGTTTTTT.